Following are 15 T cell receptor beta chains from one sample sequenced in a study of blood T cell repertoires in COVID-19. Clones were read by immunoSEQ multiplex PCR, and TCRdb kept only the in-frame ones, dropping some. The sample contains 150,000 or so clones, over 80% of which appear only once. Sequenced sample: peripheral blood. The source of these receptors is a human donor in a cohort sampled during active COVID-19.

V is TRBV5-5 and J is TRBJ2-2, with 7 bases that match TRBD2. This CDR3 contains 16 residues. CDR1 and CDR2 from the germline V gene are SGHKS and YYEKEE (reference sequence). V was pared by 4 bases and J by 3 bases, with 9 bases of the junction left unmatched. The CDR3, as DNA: TGTGCCAGCAGCCGTATAGTTCGGGGGGACACCGGGGAGCTGTTTTTT. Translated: CASSRIVRGDTGELFF.

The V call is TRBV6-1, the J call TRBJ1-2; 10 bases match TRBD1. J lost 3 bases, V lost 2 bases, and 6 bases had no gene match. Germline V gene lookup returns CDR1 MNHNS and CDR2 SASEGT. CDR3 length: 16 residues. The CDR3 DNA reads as TGTGCCAGCAGTGAAATAGGCGGACAGGGGGACTATGGCTACACCTTC. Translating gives CASSEIGGQGDYGYTF.

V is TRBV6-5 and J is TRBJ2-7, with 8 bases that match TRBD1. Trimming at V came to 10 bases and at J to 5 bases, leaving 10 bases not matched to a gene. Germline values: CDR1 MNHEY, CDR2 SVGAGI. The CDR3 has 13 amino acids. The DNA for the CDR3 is TGTGCCACTACTCGGACAGGGTGGGACGAGCAGTACTTC. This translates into CATTRTGWDEQYF.

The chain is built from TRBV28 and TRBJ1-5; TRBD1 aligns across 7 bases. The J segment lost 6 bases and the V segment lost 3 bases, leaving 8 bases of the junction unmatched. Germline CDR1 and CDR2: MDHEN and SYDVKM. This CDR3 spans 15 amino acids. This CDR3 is CASSFISGQSQPQHF. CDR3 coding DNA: TGTGCCAGCAGTTTCATCTCGGGACAGAGTCAGCCCCAGCATTTT. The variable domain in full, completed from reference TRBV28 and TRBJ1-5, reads DVKVTQSSRYLVKRTGEKVFLECVQDMDHENMFWYRQDPGLGLRLIYFSYDVKMKEKGDIPEGYSVSREKKERFSLILESASTNQTSMYLCASSFISGQSQPQHFGDGTRLSIL.

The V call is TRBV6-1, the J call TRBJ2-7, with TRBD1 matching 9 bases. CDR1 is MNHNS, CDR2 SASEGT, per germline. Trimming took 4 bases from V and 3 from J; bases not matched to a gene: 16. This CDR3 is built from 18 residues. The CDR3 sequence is CASSASYPGGQGHYEQYF. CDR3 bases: TGTGCCAGCAGTGCCTCCTATCCCGGGGGACAGGGACACTACGAGCAGTACTTC.

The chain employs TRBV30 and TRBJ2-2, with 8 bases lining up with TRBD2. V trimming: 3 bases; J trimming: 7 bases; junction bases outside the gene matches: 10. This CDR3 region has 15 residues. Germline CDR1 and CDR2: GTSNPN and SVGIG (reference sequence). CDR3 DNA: TGTGCCTGGAGGCGAATAGCGGGACCCCGCGGGGAGCTGTTTTTT. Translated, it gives CAWRRIAGPRGELFF.

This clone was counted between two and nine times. CDR3 in amino acids: CASSQNTGNQPQHF. CDR3 in DNA: TGTGCCAGCTCACAAAACACAGGGAATCAGCCCCAGCATTTT. This chain joins TRBV18 and TRBJ1-5, with D perhaps TRBD1 (6 bases). CDR3 length equals 14 residues. Trimming took off 4 bases at V and 4 bases at J, with 11 bases between the two ends. The V gene's germline CDR1 is KGHSH and CDR2 LQKENI.

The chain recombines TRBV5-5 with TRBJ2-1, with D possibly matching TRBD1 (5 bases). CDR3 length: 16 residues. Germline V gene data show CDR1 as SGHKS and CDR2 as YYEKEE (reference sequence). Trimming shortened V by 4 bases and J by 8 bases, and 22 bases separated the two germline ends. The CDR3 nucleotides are TGTGCCAGCAGCCCTGGGGCAGGCGGCAAAAGGGATGAGCAGTTCTTC. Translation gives CASSPGAGGKRDEQFF.

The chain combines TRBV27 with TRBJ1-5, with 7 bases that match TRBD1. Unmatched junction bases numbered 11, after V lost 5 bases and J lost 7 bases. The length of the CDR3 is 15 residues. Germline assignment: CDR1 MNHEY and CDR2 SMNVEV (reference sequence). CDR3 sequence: CASSTTGALGQPQHF. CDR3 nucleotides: TGTGCCAGCAGTACCACAGGGGCCCTAGGGCAGCCCCAGCATTTT.

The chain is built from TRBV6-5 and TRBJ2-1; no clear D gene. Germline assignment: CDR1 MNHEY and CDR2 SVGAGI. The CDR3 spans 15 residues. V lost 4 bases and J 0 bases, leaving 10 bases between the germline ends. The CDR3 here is CASSLDLSSYNEQFF. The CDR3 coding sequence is TGTGCCAGCAGTTTAGACTTGAGCTCCTACAATGAGCAGTTCTTC.

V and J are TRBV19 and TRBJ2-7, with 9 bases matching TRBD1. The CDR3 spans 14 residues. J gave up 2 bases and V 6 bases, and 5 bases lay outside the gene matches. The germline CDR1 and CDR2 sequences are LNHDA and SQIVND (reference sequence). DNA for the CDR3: TGTGCCAGTAGCCGGACAGGGGTCCCCTACGAGCAGTACTTC. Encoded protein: CASSRTGVPYEQYF.

CDR3 loop: CASSSPGEPNYGYTF. For the CDR3, the DNA is TGTGCCAGCAGTTCTCCGGGGGAACCTAACTATGGCTACACCTTC. The chain has TRBV6-5 and TRBJ1-2, with D perhaps matching TRBD1 (5 bases). The germline gives CDR1 MNHEY, CDR2 SVGAGI. Trimming removed 4 bases from V and 0 bases from J, with 12 bases in between. This CDR3 comprises 15 residues.

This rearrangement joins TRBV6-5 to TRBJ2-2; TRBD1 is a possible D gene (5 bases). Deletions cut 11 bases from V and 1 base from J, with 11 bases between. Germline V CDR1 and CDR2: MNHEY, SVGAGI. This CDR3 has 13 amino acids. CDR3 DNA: TGTGCCTGCAATAGGGGGAACACCGGGGAGCTGTTTTTT. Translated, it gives CACNRGNTGELFF.

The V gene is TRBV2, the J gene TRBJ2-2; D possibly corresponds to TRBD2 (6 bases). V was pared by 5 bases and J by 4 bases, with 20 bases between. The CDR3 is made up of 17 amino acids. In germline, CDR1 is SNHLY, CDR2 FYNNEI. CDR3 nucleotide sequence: TGTGCCAGCAGTATCTCTTTGGCTAGCGCGGGCACCGGGGAGCTGTTTTTT. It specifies CASSISLASAGTGELFF.

The CDR3, as DNA: TGTGCCACCAGCAGAGATCCCACGCTAGGTTGGGGGGAAAACATTCAGTACTTC. As protein: CATSRDPTLGWGENIQYF. The genes are TRBV15 and TRBJ2-4; TRBD2 is a possible D gene (6 bases). Trimming pared 0 bases from V and 5 bases from J, leaving 20 bases between. CDR3 length: 18 residues. The germline CDR1 and CDR2 sequences are LNHNV and YYDKDF (reference sequence).